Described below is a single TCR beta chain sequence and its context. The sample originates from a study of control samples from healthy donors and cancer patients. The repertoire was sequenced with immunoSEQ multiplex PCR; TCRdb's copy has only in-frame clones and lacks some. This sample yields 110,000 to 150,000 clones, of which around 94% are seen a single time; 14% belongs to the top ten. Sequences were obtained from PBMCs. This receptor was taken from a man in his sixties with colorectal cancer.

CDR3 coding DNA: TGTGCCAGCAGCTTGATGGGGGGGAACACTGAAGCTTTCTTT. Amino acid sequence: CASSLMGGNTEAFF. V gene TRBV7-9 combines with J gene TRBJ1-1; weak D call: TRBD1 (5 bases). Germline-derived CDR1 and CDR2 are SEHNR and FQNEAQ (reference sequence). V was clipped by 3 bases and J by 1 base, with 9 bases between them. The length of the CDR3 is 14 residues.